The rows below give T cell receptor beta chains drawn from one sample of a study of T-cell memory formation after mild COVID-19. TCRdb processed the 5' RACE reads anew with MiXCR; each CDR3 protein has one entry. The table records 350,000 or so distinct CDR3 sequences, approximately 22% of them present only once. The source material was PBMCs or a T cell subset sorted from them (not recorded which). All receptors derive from a man in his late teens or twenties who had mild COVID-19 (a few samples of this study predate the infection). Cell type and time point are not known. CDR3s include the opening cysteine and the closing phenylalanine or tryptophan. D genes are given only for firm matches. Some rows have no size entry. The others give once, few or many, or a class for an expanded clone.

v_call	clone_size	j_call	d_call	cdr3_aa	cdr3_nt
TRBV3-1	-	TRBJ2-1	-	CASSQGGLSYNEQFF	TGTGCCAGCAGCCAAGGGGGACTGTCCTACAATGAGCAGTTCTTC
TRBV7-2	-	TRBJ2-3	TRBD2	CASTWKAGVDTQYF	TGTGCCAGCACCTGGAAGGCGGGGGTCGATACGCAGTATTTT
TRBV7-9	many	TRBJ2-5	-	CASSPKGDATQYF	TGTGCCAGCAGCCCAAAAGGGGACGCGACCCAGTACTTC
TRBV4-3	few	TRBJ2-7	-	CASSQEEVAGSSSLYEQYF	TGCGCCAGCAGCCAAGAGGAAGTTGCGGGGTCCTCCTCCCTCTACGAGCAGTACTTC
TRBV28	few	TRBJ2-1	-	CASSVPGFNEQFF	TGTGCCAGCAGTGTCCCCGGTTTCAATGAGCAGTTCTTC
TRBV5-1	few	TRBJ2-3	TRBD2	CASTGTSGTDTQYF	TGCGCCAGTACGGGGACTAGCGGGACAGATACGCAGTATTTT
TRBV20-1	few	TRBJ2-1	-	CSARDAGLALSNEQFF	TGCAGTGCTAGAGATGCCGGCCTAGCGTTAAGCAATGAGCAGTTCTTC
TRBV5-1	few	TRBJ1-2	-	CASSSQAGEDGYTF	TGCGCCAGCAGCTCACAAGCAGGGGAGGATGGCTACACCTTC
TRBV2	few	TRBJ2-5	-	CASKIVGNRETQYF	TGTGCCAGCAAGATAGTGGGAAATCGGGAGACCCAGTACTTC
TRBV9	-	TRBJ2-4	-	CASSVGGNENIQYF	TGTGCCAGCAGCGTAGGGGGCAACGAAAACATTCAGTACTTC
TRBV6-5	-	TRBJ1-2	-	CASSYSLLDYGYTF	TGTGCCAGCAGTTATAGTCTTTTGGATTATGGCTACACCTTC
TRBV20-1	-	TRBJ1-2	-	CSANYDGGALGYTF	TGCAGTGCTAACTACGACGGGGGGGCGCTTGGCTACACCTTC
TRBV5-1	many	TRBJ1-2	-	CASSLAAGGGYGYTF	TGCGCCAGCAGCTTGGCCGCCGGCGGGGGCTATGGCTACACCTTC
TRBV7-2	-	TRBJ2-7	-	CASSGGSYEQYF	TGTGCCAGCAGCGGGGGCTCCTACGAGCAGTACTTC
TRBV7-8	-	TRBJ1-2	TRBD1	CASSFRQGPPGGYTF	TGTGCCAGCAGCTTCAGACAGGGCCCCCCAGGTGGCTACACCTTC
TRBV12-3/TRBV12-4	few	TRBJ1-5	-	CASSLGETQHF	TGTGCCAGCAGTTTGGGGGAAACCCAGCATTTT
TRBV6-2/TRBV6-3	few	TRBJ2-5	-	CASSSELQETQYF	TGTGCCAGCAGCTCGGAGCTCCAAGAGACCCAGTACTTC
TRBV7-2	few	TRBJ2-5	-	CASSSQGSGTQYF	TGTGCCAGCAGCTCCCAAGGTTCCGGGACCCAGTACTTC
TRBV4-2	few	TRBJ2-5	-	CASSQGSVETQYF	TGTGCCAGCAGCCAAGGTTCGGTGGAGACCCAGTACTTC
TRBV4-2	-	TRBJ1-5	-	CASSPPPPSPNQPQHF	TGTGCCAGCAGCCCGCCCCCGCCCAGCCCCAATCAGCCCCAGCATTTT
TRBV7-3	-	TRBJ2-5	TRBD2	CASSFSGGAGETQYF	TGTGCCAGCAGCTTTAGCGGGGGGGCGGGGGAGACCCAGTACTTC
TRBV12-3/TRBV12-4	-	TRBJ2-3	TRBD2	CASRSGRGVEDTQYF	TGTGCCAGCAGGAGTGGACGGGGGGTTGAAGATACGCAGTATTTT
TRBV5-1	-	TRBJ2-1	TRBD1	CASSAHFAGGDEQFF	TGCGCCAGCAGCGCCCATTTCGCAGGGGGCGATGAGCAGTTCTTC
TRBV20-1	few	TRBJ1-1	-	CSEAEPVRVTEAFF	TGCAGTGAAGCGGAGCCTGTAAGGGTGACTGAAGCTTTCTTT
TRBV9	-	TRBJ2-5	-	CASSVDEARPNYPGETQYF	TGTGCCAGCAGCGTAGATGAGGCTAGGCCGAACTATCCGGGGGAGACCCAGTACTTC
TRBV2	-	TRBJ2-5	TRBD2	CASSPFSGVQETQYF	TGTGCCAGCAGCCCCTTTAGCGGGGTCCAAGAGACCCAGTACTTC
TRBV7-2	-	TRBJ2-1	-	CASSLDRERVQFF	TGTGCCAGCAGCTTAGACAGGGAACGTGTGCAGTTCTTC
TRBV21-1	few	TRBJ1-4	-	CASRDQDLQLMKNCFF	-
TRBV7-9	many	TRBJ2-5	-	CASSPEGETQYF	TGTGCCAGCAGCCCGGAAGGGGAGACCCAGTACTTC
TRBV21-1	few	TRBJ1-3	-	CASSKACSSGNTIYF	TGTGCCAGCAGCAAAGCCTGCAGCTCTGGAAACACCATATATTTT
TRBV18	-	TRBJ2-5	-	CASSKGAWRETQYF	TGTGCCAGCTCAAAAGGGGCATGGCGAGAGACCCAGTACTTC
TRBV6-6	few	TRBJ1-2	-	CASSYSIADSNYGYTF	TGTGCCAGCAGTTACTCGATCGCTGATTCTAACTATGGCTACACCTTC
TRBV7-2	-	TRBJ1-4	TRBD1	CASSFTGGRDEKLFF	TGTGCCAGCAGCTTTACAGGGGGCCGAGATGAAAAACTGTTTTTT
TRBV4-3	-	TRBJ1-3	-	CASSHKPDSFFSGNTIYF	TGCGCCAGCAGCCACAAACCTGACAGTTTCTTCTCTGGAAACACCATATATTTT
TRBV7-2	-	TRBJ2-1	TRBD2	CASSPRQAGGPAEQFF	TGTGCCAGCAGCCCCCGCCAAGCGGGGGGGCCAGCTGAGCAGTTCTTC
TRBV7-2	few	TRBJ1-5	-	CASSPSGHTNQPQHF	TGTGCCAGCAGCCCGTCGGGACACACCAATCAGCCCCAGCATTTT
TRBV18	few	TRBJ1-6	-	CASSPSVRLGEDSPLHF	TGTGCCAGCTCACCATCAGTCCGGTTGGGTGAGGACTCACCCCTCCACTTT
TRBV7-2	-	TRBJ2-3	TRBD2	CASSFRWGGTDTQYF	TGTGCCAGCAGCTTTAGGTGGGGGGGTACAGATACGCAGTATTTT
TRBV7-9	few	TRBJ1-5	-	CASSSARGGSNQPQHF	TGTGCCAGCAGCTCCGCGAGGGGTGGTAGCAATCAGCCCCAGCATTTT
TRBV5-1	few	TRBJ2-1	-	CASSPLAVFGNEQFF	TGCGCCAGCAGCCCTCTGGCGGTGTTTGGGAATGAGCAGTTCTTC
TRBV27	-	TRBJ2-5	-	CASSTWGLGETQYF	TGTGCCAGCAGCACCTGGGGGCTGGGGGAGACCCAGTACTTC
TRBV7-8	few	TRBJ1-2	-	CASSRTAAGGYTF	TGTGCCAGCAGCCGGACAGCGGCGGGTGGCTACACCTTC
TRBV6-5	-	TRBJ2-3	-	CASSYSTGVPDTQYF	TGTGCCAGCAGTTACTCGACGGGGGTACCAGATACGCAGTATTTT
TRBV4-3	-	TRBJ2-3	-	CASSHKTGLGTDTQYF	TGCGCCAGCAGCCACAAGACAGGACTGGGCACAGATACGCAGTATTTT
TRBV7-9	-	TRBJ1-2	TRBD1	CASSARRGTYGYTF	TGTGCCAGCAGCGCCCGCAGGGGGACCTATGGCTACACCTTC
TRBV5-4	few	TRBJ1-1	-	CASSPFKNTEAFF	TGTGCCAGCAGCCCTTTCAAGAACACTGAAGCTTTCTTT
TRBV7-3	-	TRBJ2-3	TRBD2	CASSATSGGPADTQYF	TGTGCCAGCAGCGCAACTAGCGGGGGGCCGGCAGATACGCAGTATTTT
TRBV6-5	many	TRBJ1-5	TRBD1	CASSYVQGAQPQHF	TGTGCCAGCAGTTACGTCCAGGGGGCTCAGCCCCAGCATTTT
TRBV2	few	TRBJ2-7	-	CASSGDTTYEQYF	TGTGCCAGCAGTGGGGACACAACCTACGAGCAGTACTTC
TRBV10-2	-	TRBJ2-2	-	CASRDWADANTGELFF	TGCGCCAGCAGGGACTGGGCGGACGCGAACACCGGGGAGCTGTTTTTT
TRBV6-5	-	TRBJ2-3	-	CASSYSIGGASTDTQYF	TGTGCCAGCAGTTACTCGATCGGGGGAGCTAGCACAGATACGCAGTATTTT